A selection of T cell receptor beta chains follows, all from one sample in a study of T cell changes during pregnancy in multiple sclerosis. Generated by immunoSEQ multiplex PCR, the TCRdb table keeps only in-frame clones and is missing some. The profile covers 100,000 or so clones, with about 93% appearing a single time and over 1.5% taken by the ten largest. The sample in question was peripheral blood, obtained after pregnancy. Receptors originate from a female donor in good health, enrolled as a control in a pregnancy study. The CDR3 runs from the conserved cysteine through the conserved F or W. The D gene is left open where the match is weak. Clone sizes are given selectively: once, few, many, or a class where the clone is expanded.

TRBV6-6	.	.	TRBJ2-7	TGTGCCAGCAGTTTCACAGCCAAAGCTTCCTACGAGCAGTACTTC	CASSFTAKASYEQYF
TRBV2	TRBD1	.	TRBJ2-7	TGTGCCAGCAGTGGGGGGACAGGGGGTATAATCCACTTC	CASSGGTGGIIHF
TRBV7-2	TRBD1	.	TRBJ2-7	TGTGCCAGCAGCTCCACCACCGGGACAGCCTACGAGCAGTACTTC	CASSSTTGTAYEQYF
TRBV2	.	.	TRBJ2-7	TGTGCCAGCAGTGAAGAGAATAGCGAGAACTACGAGCAGTACTTC	CASSEENSENYEQYF
TRBV27	.	.	TRBJ1-1	TGTGCCAGCAGTTTTTTAGGAGGCACTGAAGCTTTCTTT	CASSFLGGTEAFF
TRBV5-6	TRBD1	.	TRBJ2-5	TGTGCCAGCAGCTTTAACCAGGGGGCTGCAGAGACCCAGTACTTC	CASSFNQGAAETQYF
TRBV28	.	.	TRBJ2-1	TGTGCCAGCAAGACTGACAGATCCTACAATGAGCAGTTCTTC	CASKTDRSYNEQFF
TRBV6-1	TRBD2	.	TRBJ2-7	TGTGCCAGCAGTGTAGGAGCGGGAGGGCCGTACGAGCAGTACTTC	CASSVGAGGPYEQYF
TRBV7-9	TRBD2	.	TRBJ2-5	TGTGCCAGCAGCTTAGGGGGTGGGGTTGCGGGAGAAGAGACCCAGTACTTC	CASSLGGGVAGEETQYF
TRBV7-2	TRBD2	.	TRBJ2-5	TGTGCCAGCAGCTCGGGACTAGCCGGGAGGGCCCAGTACTTC	CASSSGLAGRAQYF
TRBV5-8	TRBD1	.	TRBJ1-4	TGTGCCAGCAGCCTTAACAGGGGTTCTAATGAAAAACTGTTTTTT	CASSLNRGSNEKLFF
TRBV30	TRBD1	.	TRBJ1-1	TGTGCCTGGGACAGGGGGACTGAAGCTTTCTTT	CAWDRGTEAFF
TRBV7-2	.	.	TRBJ2-5	TGTGCCAGCAGCCGCGGGACGGGGGAGACCCAGTACTTC	CASSRGTGETQYF
TRBV7-8	TRBD2	.	TRBJ2-7	TGTGCCAGCAGCTTAGCAGTCCTAGCGGGAGGTAGTGGGGCGTCCTACGAGCAGTACTTC	CASSLAVLAGGSGASYEQYF
TRBV4-1	.	.	TRBJ2-3	TGCGCCAGCAGCCAAGATAAAAGGGCAGGGAGCACAGATACGCAGTATTTT	CASSQDKRAGSTDTQYF
TRBV6-4	.	once	TRBJ2-3	TGTGCCAGCAGTGATTACCCAGGGAGCACAGATACGCAGTATTTT	CASSDYPGSTDTQYF
TRBV2	TRBD2	.	TRBJ2-3	TGTGCCAGCAGGCCTCCAGGACTAGCGTCAGATACGCAGTATTTT	CASRPPGLASDTQYF
TRBV4-2	.	.	TRBJ2-5	TGTGCCAGCAGCCAAGCATATGGAGGGGAGACCCAGTACTTC	CASSQAYGGETQYF
TRBV6-6	.	.	TRBJ1-2	TGTGCCAGCAGGCGTGCTGGGGAGGACTATGGCTACACCTTC	CASRRAGEDYGYTF
TRBV5-4	TRBD2	.	TRBJ2-3	TGTGCCAGCAGCTACACAGCGGGGAGCACAGATACGCAGTATTTT	CASSYTAGSTDTQYF
TRBV11-3	TRBD2	once	TRBJ2-2	TGCGCAGCCGGACTAGCGGGGTCGAACACCGGGGAGCTGTTTTTT	CAAGLAGSNTGELFF
TRBV7-8	TRBD2	.	TRBJ2-3	TGTGCCAGCAGGTGGGAGGGCCTCACAGATACGCAGTATTTT	CASRWEGLTDTQYF
TRBV28	.	.	TRBJ1-5	TGTGCCAGCAGTTTTCTTGGGGGCGGAGGCAATCAGCCCCAGCATTTT	CASSFLGGGGNQPQHF
TRBV21-1	.	.	TRBJ1-5	TGTGCCAGCAGCAAAGGTCCCTCCCGACTTCAATCCGAAGTGAGTCAGCCCCAGCATTTT	CASSKGPSRLQSEVSQPQHF
TRBV6-1	TRBD1	.	TRBJ2-5	TGTGCCAGCAGTGAACGAGACAGGGTCCTTTTGTACCAAGAGACCCAGTACTTC	CASSERDRVLLYQETQYF
TRBV2	TRBD1	.	TRBJ2-7	TGTGCCAGCAGGAAAGACAGGGGGGAACAGTACTTC	CASRKDRGEQYF
TRBV5-1	.	.	TRBJ1-3	TGCGCCAGCAGCCCTGACGCAGGGACTGGAAACACCATATATTTT	CASSPDAGTGNTIYF
TRBV19	.	.	TRBJ1-5	TGTGCCAGTAGCACCATCATCCAGGGGACGGGCAATCAGCCCCAGCATTTT	CASSTIIQGTGNQPQHF
TRBV6-4	.	.	TRBJ1-6	TGTGCCAGCAGTGAAGAACCGTCCAGGCCACCCCTCCACTTT	CASSEEPSRPPLHF
TRBV20-1	.	.	TRBJ1-2	TGCAGTGCCCCCACGGGGGGTGGCTACACCTTC	CSAPTGGGYTF
TRBV6-1	.	.	TRBJ2-1	TGTGCCAGCAACCCGACACAAACCTACAATGAGCAGTTCTTC	CASNPTQTYNEQFF
TRBV2	.	.	TRBJ2-1	TGTGCCAGCAGATTTAACAGGGAGAGCTCCTACAATGAGCAGTTCTTC	CASRFNRESSYNEQFF
TRBV19	.	.	TRBJ1-1	TGTGCCAGTAGTATAAAAATCGCGGTAGGGGCTGAAGCTTTCTTT	CASSIKIAVGAEAFF
TRBV2	.	.	TRBJ1-3	TGTGCCAGCAGTGGGCCCTTGACATACTCTGGAAACACCATATATTTT	CASSGPLTYSGNTIYF
TRBV27	TRBD2	.	TRBJ2-5	TGTGCCAGCAGTGACTTAGCGGGGGGGAGACAGGAGACCCAGTACTTC	CASSDLAGGRQETQYF
TRBV29-1	.	.	TRBJ1-5	TGCAGCGTCCATGAGGGCGTGAATCAGCCCCAGCATTTT	CSVHEGVNQPQHF
TRBV18	.	.	TRBJ2-2	TGTGCCAGCTCACCACCGGGGGGACTCGCGAACACCGGGGAGCTGTTTTTT	CASSPPGGLANTGELFF
TRBV27	.	.	TRBJ1-1	TGTGCCAGCAGTTCCCTCCGGACAGACGAAGCTTTCTTT	CASSSLRTDEAFF
TRBV2	.	.	TRBJ1-3	TGTGCCAGCAGCGTACAACAGGTCAGAATTGGAAACACCATATATTTT	CASSVQQVRIGNTIYF
TRBV28	TRBD1	.	TRBJ1-2	TGTGCCGGATCCTCGGGACAGGGGAGCTATGGCTACACCTTC	CAGSSGQGSYGYTF
TRBV28	.	.	TRBJ2-4	TGTGCCAGCAGTCCCTCTAGCCGGAGGGTGGCCAAAAACATTCAGTACTTC	CASSPSSRRVAKNIQYF
TRBV5-5	.	.	TRBJ1-2	TGTGCCAGCAGCTTGGCCGTTGGGCCCCAGCCCTATGGCTACACCTTC	CASSLAVGPQPYGYTF
TRBV28	TRBD2	once	TRBJ2-1	TGTGCCAGCAGTTTAGGAACTAGCGGGAGTTGGAGGCAGTTCTTC	CASSLGTSGSWRQFF
TRBV6-1	.	.	TRBJ1-2	TGTGCCAGCAGATGGGGGGGCCCTTTCGGCTACACCTTC	CASRWGGPFGYTF
TRBV30	TRBD2	.	TRBJ2-5	TGTGCCTGGAGATTTAGCGGGAGCGAGACCCAGTACTTC	CAWRFSGSETQYF
TRBV6-5	.	.	TRBJ2-7	TGTGCCAGCATCTCGGCGGGTAGCTCCTACGAGCAGTACTTC	CASISAGSSYEQYF
TRBV5-1	.	.	TRBJ2-5	TGCGCCAGCAGCTTGTTCCCCCACTCCGTACAAGAGACCCAGTACTTC	CASSLFPHSVQETQYF
TRBV25-1	TRBD2	.	TRBJ2-1	TGTGCCAGCAGTCTAGCGGGAGGGCGTTTTGAGCAGTTCTTC	CASSLAGGRFEQFF
TRBV27	.	.	TRBJ2-1	TGTGCCAGCAGTTTTACGCCGGACATTCAATTTTTCTTC	CASSFTPDIQFFF
TRBV5-1	TRBD1	.	TRBJ1-4	TGCGCCAGCAGCTTGAGAGGGGGCCATGGGGAAAAACTGTTTTTT	CASSLRGGHGEKLFF
TRBV2	TRBD1	.	TRBJ1-5	TGTGCCAGCAGCGTGACAGGGGGATTGAGCAATCAGCCCCAGCATTTT	CASSVTGGLSNQPQHF
TRBV13	.	.	TRBJ1-1	TGTGCCAGCAGCTTATGGGTGAGGGACACTGAAGCTTTCTTT	CASSLWVRDTEAFF
TRBV27	TRBD2	.	TRBJ2-3	TGTGCCAGCAGTTTATGGAGTGGGGAGGGTACAGATACGCAGTATTTT	CASSLWSGEGTDTQYF
TRBV27	.	.	TRBJ1-2	TGTGCCAGCAGCCATTCAGGGGTCGGTGGCTACACCTTC	CASSHSGVGGYTF
TRBV6-1	TRBD2	.	TRBJ2-1	TGTGCCAGCAGGACTAGCGGGAGCTCCTACAATGAGCAGTTCTTC	CASRTSGSSYNEQFF